The 5 T cell receptor beta chains below come from one sample, sequenced in a study of spatial heterogeneity in lung cancer. Time point noted: blood at routine non-recurrence follow-up after resection. TCRdb recomputed calls from the 5' RACE reads with MiXCR, one row per CDR3 protein. The sample holds over 70,000 distinct CDR3 sequences, about 8.2% seen once. The sequencing used PBMCs, collected at follow-up. All receptors come from a female donor with early-stage non-small cell lung cancer.

This clonotype was observed many times. The chain joins TRBV7-2 to TRBJ2-5; D uncertain. The CDR3 consists of 12 residues. From germline, CDR1 is SGHTA and CDR2 FQGNSA. V was pared by 3 bases and J by 0 bases, with 2 bases between. The DNA for the CDR3 is TGTGCCAGCAGCTTTGACCAAGAGACCCAGTACTTC. Its translation is CASSFDQETQYF.

CDR3 region: CASNEGLSSYNEQFF. The CDR3 nucleotides are TGCGCCAGCAACGAGGGGCTCAGCTCCTACAATGAGCAGTTCTTC. This chain uses TRBV5-1 with TRBJ2-1; D is possibly TRBD1 or TRBD2 (5 bases each). The CDR3 is made up of 15 amino acids. CDR1 SGHRS and CDR2 YFSETQ come from the germline V gene. V lost 6 bases, J lost 0 bases, and 13 bases lay in between.

This clonotype has ten or more counts. This chain joins TRBV4-1 and TRBJ2-7; no clear D. There are 14 residues in the CDR3. Germline CDR1 is MGHRA and CDR2 is YSYEKL. V lost 1 base to trimming and J lost 3 bases, with 10 bases between them. CDR3 nucleotide sequence: TGCGCCAGCAGCCAAGCACGCCTAGGCTACGAGCAGTACTTC. This gives the protein CASSQARLGYEQYF.

This clonotype was counted at least ten times. V gene TRBV6-5 combines with J gene TRBJ2-3; TRBD2 matches at 9 bases. The CDR3 contains 16 residues. Per germline, CDR1 MNHEY and CDR2 SVGAGI. V was pared by 6 bases and J by 2 bases, with 9 bases of the junction left unmatched. The CDR3 DNA sequence: TGTGCCAGCAGGACAGTAGCGGGAGCCTTCACAGATACGCAGTATTTT. The encoded protein is CASRTVAGAFTDTQYF.

This clonotype was recorded at least ten times. The rearrangement links TRBV4-2 to TRBJ2-5; no firm D call. There are 11 residues in the CDR3. Germline V gives CDR1 LGHNA, CDR2 YNFKEQ. Trimming took 8 bases from V and 5 from J, leaving 9 bases between them. CDR3 in amino acids: CASSEAETQYF. Written as DNA, the CDR3 is TGTGCCAGCTCCGAAGCCGAGACCCAGTACTTC.